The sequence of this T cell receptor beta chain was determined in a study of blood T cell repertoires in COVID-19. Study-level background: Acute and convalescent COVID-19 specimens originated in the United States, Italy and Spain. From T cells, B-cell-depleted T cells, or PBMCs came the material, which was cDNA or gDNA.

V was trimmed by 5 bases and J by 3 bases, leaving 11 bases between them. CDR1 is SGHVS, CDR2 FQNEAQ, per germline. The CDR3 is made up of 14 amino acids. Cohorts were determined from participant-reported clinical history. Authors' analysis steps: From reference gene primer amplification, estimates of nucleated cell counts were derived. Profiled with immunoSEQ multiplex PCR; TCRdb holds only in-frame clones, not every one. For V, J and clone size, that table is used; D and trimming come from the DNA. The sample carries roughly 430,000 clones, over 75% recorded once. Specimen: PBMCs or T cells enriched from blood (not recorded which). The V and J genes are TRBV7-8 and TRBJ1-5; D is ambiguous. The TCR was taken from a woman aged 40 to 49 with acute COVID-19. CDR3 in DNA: TGTGCCAGCAGCCCATTGGCATCCAATCAGCCCCAGCATTTT. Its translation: CASSPLASNQPQHF.